The 28 T cell receptor beta chains in this list originate from one sample, sequenced in a study of blood T cell repertoires in COVID-19. Method: immunoSEQ multiplex PCR; TCRdb's copy keeps in-frame clones and lacks some. The sample records 200,000 to 300,000 clones, about nine tenths being singletons. Input material: peripheral blood. The receptor source for this set is a middle-aged woman who had recovered from COVID-19.

This chain joins TRBV7-2 and TRBJ2-7, with D tentatively TRBD2 (5 bases). Germline V lookup: CDR1 SGHTA, CDR2 FQGNSA. CDR3 length equals 13 residues. Trimming pared 3 bases from V and 6 bases from J, leaving 12 bases between. The CDR3, as DNA: TGTGCCAGCAGCTTCGCCGGGGATGGCGAGCAGTACTTC. Amino acid sequence: CASSFAGDGEQYF.

CDR3 in amino acids: CASTEGLYNSPLHF. The CDR3 DNA sequence: TGCGCCAGCACCGAGGGATTGTATAATTCACCCCTCCACTTT. The V gene is TRBV10-2, the J gene TRBJ1-6, with D hard to call. From germline, CDR1 is WSHSY and CDR2 SAAADI. The CDR3 has 14 residues. V was clipped by 7 bases and J by 4 bases, with 11 bases between them.

The chain couples TRBV2 to TRBJ1-5, with TRBD1 matching 9 bases. Germline V gene data show CDR1 as SNHLY and CDR2 as FYNNEI. V dropped 6 bases and J dropped 0; count of bases not matched to a gene: 3. The CDR3 totals 15 residues. The CDR3 region is CASRLDRGSNQPQHF. DNA for the CDR3: TGTGCCAGCAGGTTGGACAGGGGTAGCAATCAGCCCCAGCATTTT.

This clone was detected only once. The genes are TRBV28 and TRBJ1-5; 7 positions agree with TRBD1. CDR3 size: 17 residues. Trimming removed 3 bases from V and 4 bases from J; junction bases left unmatched: 12. The germline V gene encodes CDR1 MDHEN and CDR2 SYDVKM. CDR3 loop: CASSFLRQGVRNQPQHF. In DNA form, the CDR3 reads TGTGCCAGCAGTTTTTTGCGGCAGGGGGTTCGAAATCAGCCCCAGCATTTT. Full variable domain (missing parts from reference TRBV28 and TRBJ1-5): DVKVTQSSRYLVKRTGEKVFLECVQDMDHENMFWYRQDPGLGLRLIYFSYDVKMKEKGDIPEGYSVSREKKERFSLILESASTNQTSMYLCASSFLRQGVRNQPQHFGDGTRLSIL.

This clone was detected once. The CDR3 is CASSVGGLEPQHF. Written as DNA, the CDR3 is TGTGCCAGCAGCGTAGGAGGGTTGGAGCCCCAGCATTTT. The chain links TRBV9 to TRBJ1-5, with D unclear. The CDR3 is made up of 13 amino acids. In germline, CDR1 is SGDLS, CDR2 YYNGEE. Trimming left V 0 bases short and J 8 bases short, with 9 bases between.

The rearrangement uses TRBV30 and TRBJ1-1; TRBD1 might be the D (6 bases). Trimming left V 5 bases short and J 1 base short, with 14 bases between. Germline CDR1 GTSNPN, CDR2 SVGIG (reference sequence). CDR3 length: 14 residues. This CDR3 is CAWSTGIPNTEAFF. Written as DNA, the CDR3 is TGTGCCTGGTCCACAGGGATCCCGAACACTGAAGCTTTCTTT.

This rearrangement joins TRBV9 to TRBJ2-1; D is perhaps TRBD2 (6 bases). The CDR3 contains 18 residues. In germline, CDR1 is SGDLS, CDR2 YYNGEE. Trimming removed 4 bases at V and 0 bases at J, with 20 bases between. This CDR3 reads CASSYTSLGGSSYNEQFF. The CDR3 DNA reads as TGTGCCAGCAGCTATACCTCCTTGGGGGGAAGCTCCTACAATGAGCAGTTCTTC.

The chain uses TRBV5-6 and TRBJ2-3; tentative D call: TRBD1 (5 bases). From germline, CDR1 is SGHDT and CDR2 YYEEEE. The CDR3 consists of 13 residues. The ends were cut back, 4 bases at V and 2 bases at J, with 8 bases in the middle. In DNA, the CDR3 is TGTGCCAGCAGCCAGGGTAACACAGATACGCAGTATTTT. Translated: CASSQGNTDTQYF. The variable domain in full, completed from reference TRBV5-6 and TRBJ2-3, reads DAGVTQSPTHLIKTRGQQVTLRCSPKSGHDTVSWYQQALGQGPQFIFQYYEEEERQRGNFPDRFSGHQFPNYSSELNVNALLLGDSALYLCASSQGNTDTQYFGPGTRLTVL.

In its sample, this clone was seen once. CDR3 in DNA: TGTGCCAGCAGTCAGTGGCGGGGCACAGATACGCAGTATTTT. This encodes CASSQWRGTDTQYF. V usage is TRBV6-5 and J usage is TRBJ2-3, with a weak D call TRBD2 (5 bases). Germline V gene sequence: CDR1 MNHEY, CDR2 SVGAGI. This CDR3 has 14 amino acids. V lost 5 bases to trimming and J lost 1 base, with 10 bases between them.

This clone was detected only a few times. This chain links TRBV3-1 (or the pseudogene TRBV3-2) with TRBJ2-7; 9 positions agree with TRBD1. Losses at the gene ends were 3 bases for V and 4 bases for J; bases not matched to a gene: 7. There are 15 residues in the CDR3. CDR1 and CDR2 from the germline V gene are LGHDT and YNNKEL (reference sequence). In nucleotides, the CDR3 is TGTGCCAGCAGCCAGGGACAGGGATTAGATTACGAGCAGTACTTC. This translates into CASSQGQGLDYEQYF.

This clone has more than one count but fewer than ten. The rearrangement links TRBV4-2 to TRBJ2-1; 8 bases align to TRBD2. CDR3 length equals 17 residues. Unmatched junction bases numbered 12, after V lost 4 bases and J lost 4 bases. Germline-derived CDR1 and CDR2 are LGHNA and YNFKEQ. The CDR3 DNA reads TGTGCCAGCAGCCTAGACCCCCGGGGGGGGCCGTACAATGAGCAGTTCTTC. It is translated as CASSLDPRGGPYNEQFF.

This clone occurred a few times. This chain uses TRBV10-2 with TRBJ2-2; no reliable D call. Germline CDR1 and CDR2: WSHSY and SAAADI. CDR3 length equals 11 residues. The V gene lost 9 bases and the J gene lost 5 bases, with 7 bases spanning the gap. CDR3 sequence: CASTGTGELFF. The DNA for the CDR3 is TGCGCCAGTACCGGTACCGGGGAGCTGTTTTTT.

The J gene is TRBJ2-1, the V gene TRBV5-1; a possible D gene is TRBD2 (6 bases). This CDR3 is 15 amino acids long. The germline V and J ends were trimmed by 0 bases and 4 bases, with 11 bases remaining between them. Germline V gene lookup returns CDR1 SGHRS and CDR2 YFSETQ. The CDR3 coding sequence is TGCGCCAGCAGCTTGGCGGGACTTTTTTACAATGAGCAGTTCTTC. Translated, it gives CASSLAGLFYNEQFF.

This chain uses TRBV11-3 with TRBJ1-6; D uncertain. The CDR3 sequence is 13 residues long. Between the trimmed V and J ends, which lost 1 base and 6 bases, there was a span of 4 bases. Germline V gene data show CDR1 as SGHNT and CDR2 as YENEEA. As DNA, the CDR3 is TGTGCCAGCAGCTTAGGAGTTAATTCACCCCTCCACTTT. This gives the protein CASSLGVNSPLHF. The full variable domain, in which reference TRBV11-3 and TRBJ1-6 provide the parts outside the CDR3, is EAGVVQSPRYKIIEKKQPVAFWCNPISGHNTLYWYLQNLGQGPELLIRYENEEAVDDSQLPKDRFSAERLKGVDSTLKIQPAELGDSAVYLCASSLGVNSPLHFGNGTRLTVT.

The chain couples TRBV3-1 (or the pseudogene TRBV3-2) to TRBJ2-7; 10 bases match TRBD2. This CDR3 has 15 amino acids. The V gene end was trimmed by 1 base and the J gene end by 4 bases; junction bases not matched to a gene: 4. Germline V gene data show CDR1 as LGHDT and CDR2 as YNNKEL (reference sequence). The CDR3 spells CASSQGTSGGYEQYF. For the CDR3, the DNA is TGTGCCAGCAGCCAAGGGACTAGCGGAGGGTACGAGCAGTACTTC.

The chain is built from TRBV7-9 and TRBJ1-2; 9 nucleotides align to TRBD1. The CDR3 sequence is 18 residues long. The trim removed 1 base at V and 5 bases at J, leaving 14 bases unmatched. The germline V gene encodes CDR1 SEHNR and CDR2 FQNEAQ (reference sequence). The CDR3 bases are TGTGCCAGCAGCTTAGGCGGGGACAGGGAATTAACGGGTTATGGCTACACCTTC. Protein: CASSLGGDRELTGYGYTF. The full variable domain, completed using reference TRBV7-9 and TRBJ1-2, is DTGVSQNPRHKITKRGQNVTFRCDPISEHNRLYWYRQTLGQGPEFLTYFQNEAQLEKSRLLSDRFSAERPKGSFSTLEIQRTEQGDSAMYLCASSLGGDRELTGYGYTFGSGTRLTVV.

The chain employs TRBV19 and TRBJ1-6; no clear D gene. Germline V gene lookup returns CDR1 LNHDA and CDR2 SQIVND (reference sequence). Trimming pared 6 bases from V and 13 bases from J, leaving 13 bases between. The CDR3 extends over 12 amino acids. CDR3 bases: TGTGCCAGTAGCCATAGGAGCGGCCCCCTCCACTTT. As protein: CASSHRSGPLHF.

This clone was seen more than once but under ten times. J is TRBJ2-1 and V is TRBV19; D ambiguous. V lost 7 bases to trimming and J lost 9 bases, with 10 bases between them. The CDR3 length is 11 residues. Per the germline V gene, CDR1 is LNHDA and CDR2 is SQIVND (reference sequence). In DNA form, the CDR3 reads TGTGCCAGTAAAAACTTCGGTGAGCAGTTCTTC. Amino acids: CASKNFGEQFF.

The J gene is TRBJ1-3, the V gene TRBV7-9; D call uncertain. This CDR3 spans 14 amino acids. Germline V CDR1 and CDR2: SEHNR, FQNEAQ (reference sequence). With 10 bases removed from V and 0 bases from J, the gap between germline ends came to 13 bases. This chain's CDR3 is CATDGRASGNTIYF. CDR3 coding DNA: TGTGCCACCGACGGGCGGGCCTCTGGAAACACCATATATTTT. Based on the CDR3 plus reference TRBV7-9 and TRBJ1-3, the full variable domain is DTGVSQNPRHKITKRGQNVTFRCDPISEHNRLYWYRQTLGQGPEFLTYFQNEAQLEKSRLLSDRFSAERPKGSFSTLEIQRTEQGDSAMYLCATDGRASGNTIYFGEGSWLTVV.

The V gene is TRBV7-2, the J gene TRBJ2-7; unclear D gene. The germline V and J ends were trimmed by 3 bases and 0 bases, with 12 bases remaining between them. Per the germline V gene, CDR1 is SGHTA and CDR2 is FQGNSA. This CDR3 comprises 15 residues. The CDR3 loop is CASSLRSEFSYEQYF. The CDR3 DNA is TGTGCCAGCAGCTTGCGGTCAGAGTTCTCCTACGAGCAGTACTTC.

The chain recombines TRBV30 with TRBJ1-2; TRBD1 is a possible D gene (5 bases). This CDR3 is 15 amino acids long. Trimming took off 7 bases at V and 3 bases at J, with 21 bases between the two ends. Germline CDR1 GTSNPN, CDR2 SVGIG (reference sequence). The CDR3 loop is CAFQGSWISYYGYTF. CDR3 DNA sequence: TGTGCCTTCCAGGGTTCCTGGATAAGTTACTATGGCTACACCTTC.

The chain combines TRBV28 with TRBJ2-7; 8 bases agree with TRBD1. Germline CDR1 and CDR2: MDHEN and SYDVKM. The CDR3 spans 15 residues. V dropped 8 bases and J dropped 3; count of bases not matched to a gene: 12. This chain's CDR3 is CASGMGTGFIYEQYF. The CDR3 DNA follows: TGTGCCAGCGGAATGGGGACAGGATTTATCTACGAGCAGTACTTC.

This sequence joins TRBV3-1 (or the pseudogene TRBV3-2) and TRBJ2-6, with a weak D call TRBD1 (5 bases). Germline values: CDR1 LGHDT, CDR2 YNNKEL (reference sequence). Deletions cut 1 base from V and 2 bases from J, with 6 bases between. The CDR3 contains 15 residues. The CDR3 region is CASSQGQTGANVLTF. CDR3 bases: TGTGCCAGCAGCCAAGGACAGACTGGGGCCAACGTCCTGACTTTC.

For this clone: One end of the junction varies from germline; a read error may be responsible. This chain connects TRBV12-3 or TRBV12-4 to TRBJ1-1; D is uncertain. This CDR3 has 12 residues. The CDR3: CATSYAAVEAFF. In DNA, the CDR3 is TGTGCCACCAGTTATGCGGCAGTAGAAGCTTTCTTT.

The chain links TRBV25-1 to TRBJ2-5; 7 positions match TRBD1. Trimming at V came to 8 bases and at J to 6 bases, leaving 9 bases not matched to a gene. The CDR3 is 13 amino acids. The germline V gene encodes CDR1 MGHDK and CDR2 SYGVNS. CDR3 sequence: CASSRGQGKTQYF. CDR3 coding DNA: TGTGCCAGCTCTAGGGGGCAGGGGAAGACCCAGTACTTC.

The V and J genes are TRBV10-3 and TRBJ1-2; TRBD1 matches at 8 bases. Per germline, CDR1 ENHRY and CDR2 SYGVKD. CDR3 length: 13 amino acids. The J segment lost 8 bases and the V segment lost 1 base, leaving 3 bases of the junction unmatched. The CDR3 DNA is TGTGCCATCAGTGAGTTGGACAGGGAGGGCTACACCTTC. It encodes CAISELDREGYTF.

The DNA of the CDR3 is TGTGCCTGGAGTCGGACAGGATTGAACACTGAAGCTTTCTTT. Translation: CAWSRTGLNTEAFF. This sequence joins TRBV30 and TRBJ1-1; TRBD1 agrees at 7 bases. Germline values: CDR1 GTSNPN, CDR2 SVGIG (reference sequence). Losses at the gene ends were 2 bases for V and 0 bases for J; bases not matched to a gene: 3. The CDR3 length is 14 residues.

CDR3 bases: TGTGCCAGCAGCTTGGTCGGCGACGGACTCCAAGAGACCCAGTACTTC. Its translation is CASSLVGDGLQETQYF. The J gene is TRBJ2-5, the V gene TRBV5-6; D possibly corresponds to TRBD2 (5 bases). This CDR3 is built from 16 residues. The V and J ends lost 0 bases and 1 base respectively, with 13 bases between them. The germline CDR1 and CDR2 sequences are SGHDT and YYEEEE.